The clone carrying this T cell receptor beta chain has only a few counts. No antigen is known for it. From RNA transcripts, TCR beta CDR3 regions were amplified. The HTBI primer set served for first-round RT-PCR of the TCR CDR3. MiXCR, run by TCRdb on the multiplex PCR reads, gives a single entry per CDR3 protein. The sample lists about 210,000 distinct CDR3 sequences; roughly 15% were seen once. The V gene lost 5 bases and the J gene lost 6 bases, with 16 bases spanning the gap. The CDR3 consists of 15 residues. Germline-derived CDR1 and CDR2 are KGHSH and LQKENI. This specimen comes from a study of T cells in Graves' hyperthyroidism and ophthalmopathy. The study, taken as a whole, reports: Ophthalmopathy was separated from stable hyperthyroidism by a 13 V-J model.

The study excluded patients with uncontrolled infection, other autoimmune disease, pregnancy or lactation. Fresh peripheral blood, about 9.6 ml, yielded the PBMCs. The receptor was derived from a man aged 45-65 years with Graves' hyperthyroidism. The rearrangement links TRBV18 to TRBJ2-2; D is perhaps TRBD2 (6 bases). The sequenced material came from blood. CDR3 amino acids: CASSTGSSGAGELFF. The DNA of the CDR3 is TGTGCCAGCTCAACCGGGAGTTCTGGGGCCGGGGAGCTGTTTTTT.